This T cell receptor (beta chain) came from a study of OX40 agonist ivuxolimab in advanced cancers. The CDR3 consists of 15 residues. The germline V gene encodes CDR1 SGHDN and CDR2 FVKESK. V was trimmed by 2 bases and J by 3 bases, leaving 12 bases between them. Profiling relied on immunoSEQ multiplex PCR, and the TCRdb table lists in-frame clones only, not all of them. Altogether some 90,000 clones are present, approximately 90% being singletons, with the ten largest covering 1% to 1.3%. The rearrangement uses TRBV14 and TRBJ2-3; perhaps D is TRBD1 or TRBD2 (6 bases each). The sequence came from an adult with an advanced solid tumor such as melanoma, head and neck, liver or kidney cancer. Sequenced here: CD4+ or CD8+ T cells sorted from blood, sampled in a trial of the OX40 agonist ivuxolimab. CDR3 residues: CASSQLGGKTDTQYF. CDR3 coding DNA: TGTGCCAGCAGCCAATTAGGGGGGAAAACAGATACGCAGTATTTT.